The 20 T cell receptor beta chains reported below all come from one sample, sequenced in a study of cytomegalovirus exposure and HLA in healthy donors. This table comes from immunoSEQ multiplex PCR, and its TCRdb copy is limited to in-frame clones, with some not included. Altogether around 150,000 clones are present, more than 70% being singletons, with the ten largest covering approximately 10%. The source material was PBMCs. All receptors come from a man aged 25-45 years in good health and CMV-seropositive.

This chain links TRBV9 with TRBJ2-2; 13 nucleotides match TRBD2. The V gene end was trimmed by 2 bases and the J gene end by 1 base; junction bases not matched to a gene: 5. CDR3 size: 18 residues. Per germline, CDR1 SGDLS and CDR2 YYNGEE. The CDR3 DNA reads as TGTGCCAGCAGCGTCGGACTAGCGGGAGTCGGGAACACCGGGGAGCTGTTTTTT. It translates to CASSVGLAGVGNTGELFF.

The chain couples TRBV15 to TRBJ2-2; TRBD1 matches 7 bases. The J segment lost 2 bases and the V segment lost 5 bases, leaving 8 bases of the junction unmatched. The CDR3 contains 16 residues. CDR1 and CDR2 (germline): LNHNV, YYDKDF (reference sequence). The CDR3 sequence is CATSRDRKSNTGELFF. The CDR3 region has the DNA TGTGCCACCAGCCGGGACAGAAAAAGTAACACCGGGGAGCTGTTTTTT.

The chain joins TRBV6-1 to TRBJ2-1; TRBD2 aligns across 11 bases. The CDR3 runs to 17 residues. V was pared by 0 bases and J by 10 bases, with 11 bases of the junction left unmatched. Looked up from germline, CDR1 is MNHNS and CDR2 is SASEGT. The CDR3 nucleotides read TGTGCCAGCAGTGAAGCTCCGCCGGGACTAGCGGCGGGGGAGCAGTTCTTC. It codes for CASSEAPPGLAAGEQFF.

The chain couples TRBV9 to TRBJ1-1; D possibly corresponds to TRBD1 (6 bases). The CDR3 spans 13 residues. V was cut by 7 bases and J by 1 base, with 11 bases left in between. Germline values: CDR1 SGDLS, CDR2 YYNGEE. The CDR3 is CASAGGANTEAFF. The CDR3 region has the DNA TGTGCCAGCGCCGGGGGGGCGAACACTGAAGCTTTCTTT.

This clone was seen a handful of times. The chain carries TRBV7-8 and TRBJ1-1, with D tentatively TRBD1 (5 bases). The CDR3 loop spans 17 amino acids. V lost 0 bases and J lost 4, with 18 bases in between. Germline CDR1 is SGHVS and CDR2 is FQNEAQ. In nucleotides, the CDR3 is TGTGCCAGCAGCTTAGCGGAAGGGGTTACCTTTTTCACTGAAGCTTTCTTT. It encodes CASSLAEGVTFFTEAFF.

In its sample, this clone was seen once. The chain uses TRBV15 and TRBJ2-5; 15 positions agree with TRBD2. The CDR3 totals 16 residues. Germline CDR1 and CDR2: LNHNV and YYDKDF (reference sequence). J gave up 2 bases and V 5 bases, and 3 bases lay outside the gene matches. The CDR3 reads CATSGGTSGGQETQYF. The CDR3 nucleotides read TGTGCCACCAGCGGCGGGACTAGCGGGGGGCAAGAGACCCAGTACTTC.

The V call is TRBV28, the J call TRBJ2-3, with 7 bases that match TRBD1. The CDR3 is made up of 15 amino acids. Trimming took 5 bases from V and 4 from J; bases not matched to a gene: 9. Germline CDR1 and CDR2: MDHEN and SYDVKM. The CDR3 sequence is CASSPDRRVADTQYF. Here the CDR3 DNA reads TGTGCCAGCAGTCCGGACAGGCGGGTTGCAGATACGCAGTATTTT.

V is TRBV6-5 and J is TRBJ2-5; perhaps TRBD1 as D (5 bases). Germline V gene data show CDR1 as MNHEY and CDR2 as SVGAGI. The CDR3 consists of 13 residues. The V end lost 4 bases, the J end lost 4 bases, and 10 bases lay between the germline ends. The CDR3 loop is CASSSSGSETQYF. CDR3 nucleotides: TGTGCCAGCAGTTCTTCAGGGTCAGAGACCCAGTACTTC.

J is TRBJ1-4 and V is TRBV29-1; a weak D match, TRBD1 (6 bases). This CDR3 is 13 amino acids long. Germline CDR1 SQVTM, CDR2 ANQGSEA. Trimming shortened V by 7 bases and J by 6 bases, and 15 bases separated the two germline ends. CDR3 in DNA: TGCAGCGCCTCTGGGGGGGCGTATGAAAAACTGTTTTTT. This encodes CSASGGAYEKLFF.

The count of this clone is one. The V gene is TRBV27, the J gene TRBJ1-5; the D is unclear. Germline V lookup: CDR1 MNHEY, CDR2 SMNVEV (reference sequence). The CDR3 totals 14 residues. V was pared by 8 bases and J by 1 base, with 12 bases between. CDR3 amino acids: CASGEGGSNQPQHF. The CDR3, as DNA: TGTGCCAGCGGAGAGGGTGGCAGCAATCAGCCCCAGCATTTT.

Regarding this clone: At one of its ends the junction is not consistent with the germline gene, which may arise from a read error. DNA for the CDR3: TGTGCTAGCAGCTTATCCCCTCCGGCGGGAGGAGGCGAGACCCAGTACTTC. Encoded protein: CASSLSPPAGGGETQYF. The chain employs TRBV7-7 and TRBJ2-5, with 8 bases matching TRBD2. This CDR3 spans 17 amino acids. The germline CDR1 and CDR2 sequences are SSHAT and FNYEAQ (reference sequence).

V gene TRBV4-3 combines with J gene TRBJ1-1, with no clear D. CDR3 length: 13 amino acids. Trimming left V 3 bases short and J 8 bases short, with 13 bases between. Germline loops: CDR1 LGHNA, CDR2 YSLEER. CDR3 sequence reads: CASSQEAMREAFF. In nucleotides, the CDR3 is TGCGCCAGCAGCCAGGAGGCCATGAGGGAAGCTTTCTTT.

This clone has just a few counts. V and J are TRBV6-6 and TRBJ1-5, with TRBD1 as a possible D gene (6 bases). The V gene's germline CDR1 is MNHNY and CDR2 SVGAGI (reference sequence). Trimming stripped 9 bases from V and 7 bases from J, with 10 bases between. The CDR3 is 11 amino acids. CDR3 protein: CARGTPQPQHF. The CDR3 bases are TGTGCCAGAGGGACACCACAGCCCCAGCATTTT.

The V call is TRBV30, the J call TRBJ1-6; D is undetermined. The germline CDR1 and CDR2 sequences are GTSNPN and SVGIG (reference sequence). Deletions cut 0 bases from V and 1 base from J, with 10 bases between. The CDR3 is made up of 16 amino acids. The DNA for the CDR3 is TGTGCCTGGAGTGTACTGTCCGATTCCTATAATTCACCCCTCCACTTT. Translating it yields CAWSVLSDSYNSPLHF.

CDR3 region: CASKEQGSAYEQYF. DNA of the CDR3: TGTGCCAGCAAAGAACAGGGTAGTGCCTACGAGCAGTACTTC. The chain is built from TRBV2 and TRBJ2-7; D may be TRBD1 (6 bases). This CDR3 is built from 14 residues. Germline CDR1 and CDR2: SNHLY and FYNNEI. Trimming shortened V by 7 bases and J by 2 bases, and 15 bases separated the two germline ends.

This clone was counted between two and nine times. DNA of the CDR3: TGTGCCAGCCGGGACAGGTTCCCGGGGGAGCAGTACTTC. Translating gives CASRDRFPGEQYF. The V and J genes are TRBV6-6 and TRBJ2-7; 8 positions match TRBD1. V lost 8 bases to trimming and J lost 7 bases; unmatched junction nucleotides: 10. This CDR3 region has 13 residues. The germline CDR1 and CDR2 sequences are MNHNY and SVGAGI (reference sequence).

V usage is TRBV18 and J usage is TRBJ2-7; TRBD2 agrees at 9 bases. Germline CDR1 KGHSH, CDR2 LQKENI. With V trimmed by 6 bases and J by 7 bases, 13 bases remained unmatched. This CDR3 contains 15 residues. CDR3 bases: TGTGCCAGCTCTTTAGCGGGAGAGAACCTCGGAGAGCAGTACTTC. Encoded protein: CASSLAGENLGEQYF.

This clone appeared once. This chain uses TRBV5-5 with TRBJ2-5, with D possibly matching TRBD2 (5 bases). Trimming left V 2 bases short and J 2 bases short, with 13 bases between. The length of the CDR3 is 15 residues. Germline V gene lookup returns CDR1 SGHKS and CDR2 YYEKEE (reference sequence). CDR3 DNA: TGTGCCAGCAGCTTTGGAGGCACTGCACAAGAGACCCAGTACTTC. This encodes CASSFGGTAQETQYF. Combining the CDR3 with reference TRBV5-5 and TRBJ2-5 gives the whole variable domain DAGVTQSPTHLIKTRGQQVTLRCSPISGHKSVSWYQQVLGQGPQFIFQYYEKEERGRGNFPDRFSARQFPNYSSELNVNALLLGDSALYLCASSFGGTAQETQYFGPGTRLLVL.

The chain has TRBV29-1 and TRBJ1-2, with D perhaps TRBD1 (6 bases). Trimming cost V 6 bases and J 4 bases, with 18 bases left between them. This CDR3 has 14 residues. Per germline, CDR1 SQVTM and CDR2 ANQGSEA. The DNA of the CDR3 is TGCAGCGTGAAGCCCTATACAGGGACCTATGGCTACACCTTC. As protein: CSVKPYTGTYGYTF.

The rearrangement uses TRBV30 and TRBJ2-2; D remains unclear. The V gene lost 0 bases and the J gene lost 3 bases, with 5 bases spanning the gap. The CDR3 has 13 residues. The V gene's germline CDR1 is GTSNPN and CDR2 SVGIG (reference sequence). The CDR3 nucleotides read TGTGCCTGGAGTGTAATCGACACCGGGGAGCTGTTTTTT. It is translated as CAWSVIDTGELFF.